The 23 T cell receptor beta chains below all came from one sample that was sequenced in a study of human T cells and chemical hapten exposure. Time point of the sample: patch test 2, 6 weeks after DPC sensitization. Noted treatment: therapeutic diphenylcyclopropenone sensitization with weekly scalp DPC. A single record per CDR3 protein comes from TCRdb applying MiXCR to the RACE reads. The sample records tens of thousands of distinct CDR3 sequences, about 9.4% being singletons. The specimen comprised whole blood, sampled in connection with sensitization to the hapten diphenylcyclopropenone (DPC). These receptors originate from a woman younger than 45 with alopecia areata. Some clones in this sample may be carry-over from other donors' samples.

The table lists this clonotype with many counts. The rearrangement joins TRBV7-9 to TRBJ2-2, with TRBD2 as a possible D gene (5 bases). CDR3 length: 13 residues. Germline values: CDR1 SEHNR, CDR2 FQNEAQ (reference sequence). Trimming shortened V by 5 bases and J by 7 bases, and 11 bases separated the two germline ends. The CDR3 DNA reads TGTGCCAGCAGCCTTGAAGCGGACGGGGAGCTGTTTTTT. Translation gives CASSLEADGELFF.

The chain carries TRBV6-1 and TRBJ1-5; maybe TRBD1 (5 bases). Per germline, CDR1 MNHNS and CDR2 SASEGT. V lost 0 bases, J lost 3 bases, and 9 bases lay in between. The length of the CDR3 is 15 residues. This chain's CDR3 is CASSEAMGVNQPQHF. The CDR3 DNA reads TGTGCCAGCAGTGAAGCCATGGGGGTCAATCAGCCCCAGCATTTT.

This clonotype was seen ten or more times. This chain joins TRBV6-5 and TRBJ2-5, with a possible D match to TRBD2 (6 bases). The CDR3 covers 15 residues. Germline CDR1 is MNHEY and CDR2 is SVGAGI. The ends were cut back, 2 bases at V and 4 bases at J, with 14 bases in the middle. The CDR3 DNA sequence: TGTGCCAGCAGTTACGGGGGGAGTCTTGGAGAGACCCAGTACTTC. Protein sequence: CASSYGGSLGETQYF.

The CDR3 nucleotides read TGCAGTGCTAGAGTCGGCGGAGGGGGCACCGGGGAGCTGTTTTTT. Its translation is CSARVGGGGTGELFF. This chain joins TRBV20-1 and TRBJ2-2; D possibly uses TRBD1 or TRBD2 (6 bases each). The germline gives CDR1 DFQATT, CDR2 SNEGSKA (reference sequence). V lost 1 base, J lost 4 bases, and 13 bases lay in between. This CDR3 is 15 amino acids long.

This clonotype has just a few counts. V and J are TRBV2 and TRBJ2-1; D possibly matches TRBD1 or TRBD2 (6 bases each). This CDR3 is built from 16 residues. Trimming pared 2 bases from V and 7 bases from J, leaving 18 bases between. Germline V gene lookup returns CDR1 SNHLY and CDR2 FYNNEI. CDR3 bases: TGTGCCAGCAGTGAAACTAGTGGGGGGCGCAGTAATGAGCAGTTCTTC. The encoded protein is CASSETSGGRSNEQFF.

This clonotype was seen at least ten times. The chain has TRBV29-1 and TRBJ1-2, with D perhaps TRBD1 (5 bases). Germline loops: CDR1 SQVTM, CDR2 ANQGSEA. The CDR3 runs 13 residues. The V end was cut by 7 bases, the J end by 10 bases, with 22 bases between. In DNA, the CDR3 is TGCAGCGCAGGGAAATCGGTCTCTACGCCCTACACCTTC. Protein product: CSAGKSVSTPYTF.

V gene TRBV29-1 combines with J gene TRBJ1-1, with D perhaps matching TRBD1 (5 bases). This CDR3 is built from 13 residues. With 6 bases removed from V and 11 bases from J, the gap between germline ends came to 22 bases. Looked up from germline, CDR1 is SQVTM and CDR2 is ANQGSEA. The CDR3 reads CSVEQKQEMSAFF. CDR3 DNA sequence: TGCAGCGTGGAACAGAAACAGGAGATGTCTGCTTTCTTT.

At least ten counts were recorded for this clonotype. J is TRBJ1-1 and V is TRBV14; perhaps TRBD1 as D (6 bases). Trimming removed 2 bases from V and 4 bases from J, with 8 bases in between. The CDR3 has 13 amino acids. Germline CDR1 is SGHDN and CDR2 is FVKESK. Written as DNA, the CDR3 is TGTGCCAGCAGCCAAAACAGGGTCACTGAAGCTTTCTTT. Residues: CASSQNRVTEAFF.

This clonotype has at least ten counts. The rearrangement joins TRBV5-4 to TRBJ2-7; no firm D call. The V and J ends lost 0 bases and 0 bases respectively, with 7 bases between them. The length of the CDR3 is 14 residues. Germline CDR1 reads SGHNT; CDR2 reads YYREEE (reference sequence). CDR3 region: CASSLDSRSYEQYF. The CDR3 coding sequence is TGTGCCAGCAGCTTGGACTCCCGCTCCTACGAGCAGTACTTC.

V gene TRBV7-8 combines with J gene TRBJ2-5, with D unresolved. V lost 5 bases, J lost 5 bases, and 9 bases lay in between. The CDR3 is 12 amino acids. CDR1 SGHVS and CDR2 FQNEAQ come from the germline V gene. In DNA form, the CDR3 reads TGTGCCAGCAGCACCAATCCCGAGACCCAGTACTTC. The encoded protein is CASSTNPETQYF.

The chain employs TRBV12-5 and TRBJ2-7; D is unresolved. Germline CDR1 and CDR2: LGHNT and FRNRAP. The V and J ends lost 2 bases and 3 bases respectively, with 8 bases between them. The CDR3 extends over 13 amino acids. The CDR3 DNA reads TGTGCTAGTGGTTTGACGACCAGCTACGAGCAGTACTTC. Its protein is CASGLTTSYEQYF. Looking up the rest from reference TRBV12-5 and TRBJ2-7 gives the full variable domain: DARVTQTPRHKVTEMGQEVTMRCQPILGHNTVFWYRQTMMQGLELLAYFRNRAPLDDSGMPKDRFSAEMPDATLATLKIQPSEPRDSAVYFCASGLTTSYEQYFGPGTRLTVT.

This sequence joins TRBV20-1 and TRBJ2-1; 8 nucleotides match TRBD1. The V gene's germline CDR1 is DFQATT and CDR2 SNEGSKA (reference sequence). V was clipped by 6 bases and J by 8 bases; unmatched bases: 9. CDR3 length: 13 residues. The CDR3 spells CSALGQGGDEQFF. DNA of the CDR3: TGCAGTGCACTCGGACAGGGCGGGGATGAGCAGTTCTTC.

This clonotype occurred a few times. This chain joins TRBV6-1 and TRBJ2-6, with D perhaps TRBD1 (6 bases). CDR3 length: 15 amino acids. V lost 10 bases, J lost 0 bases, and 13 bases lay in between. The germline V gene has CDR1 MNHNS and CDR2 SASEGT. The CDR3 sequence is CANQGHVSGANVLTF. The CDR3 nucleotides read TGTGCCAATCAGGGACACGTCTCTGGGGCCAACGTCCTGACTTTC.

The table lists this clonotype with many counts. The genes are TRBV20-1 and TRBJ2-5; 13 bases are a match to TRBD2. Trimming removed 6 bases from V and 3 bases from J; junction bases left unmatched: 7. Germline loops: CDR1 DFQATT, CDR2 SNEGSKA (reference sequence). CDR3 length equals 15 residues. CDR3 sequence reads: CSATSGGALKETQYF. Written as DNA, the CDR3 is TGCAGTGCCACTAGCGGGGGGGCCCTTAAAGAGACCCAGTACTTC.

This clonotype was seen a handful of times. The CDR3 nucleotides read TGTGCCAGCAGTTTAGTCGAGCCCCCGGCGGCTTTCTTT. Translated, it gives CASSLVEPPAAFF. The genes are TRBV28 and TRBJ1-1; D remains ambiguous. V was shortened by 2 bases and J by 11 bases, with 15 bases between the two germline ends. The CDR3 has 13 residues. Germline assignment: CDR1 MDHEN and CDR2 SYDVKM.

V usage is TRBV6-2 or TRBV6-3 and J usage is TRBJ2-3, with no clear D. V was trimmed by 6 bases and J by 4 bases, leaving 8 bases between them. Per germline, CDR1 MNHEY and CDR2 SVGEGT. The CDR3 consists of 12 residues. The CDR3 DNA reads TGTGCCAGCAGGTCTATCCCAGATACGCAGTATTTT. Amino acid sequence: CASRSIPDTQYF.

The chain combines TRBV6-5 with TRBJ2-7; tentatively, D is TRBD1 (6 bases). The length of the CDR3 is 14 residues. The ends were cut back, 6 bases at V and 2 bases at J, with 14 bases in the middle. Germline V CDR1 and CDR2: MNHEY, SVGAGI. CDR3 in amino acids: CASSLQGSAYEQYF. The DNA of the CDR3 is TGTGCCAGCAGCCTACAGGGATCTGCCTACGAGCAGTACTTC.

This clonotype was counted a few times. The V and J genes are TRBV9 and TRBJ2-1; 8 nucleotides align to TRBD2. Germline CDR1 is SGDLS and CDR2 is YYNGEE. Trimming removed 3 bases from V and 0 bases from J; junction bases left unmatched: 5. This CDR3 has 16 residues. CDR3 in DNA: TGTGCCAGCAGCGCGAGCGGGAGAGGCTCCTACAATGAGCAGTTCTTC. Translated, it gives CASSASGRGSYNEQFF.

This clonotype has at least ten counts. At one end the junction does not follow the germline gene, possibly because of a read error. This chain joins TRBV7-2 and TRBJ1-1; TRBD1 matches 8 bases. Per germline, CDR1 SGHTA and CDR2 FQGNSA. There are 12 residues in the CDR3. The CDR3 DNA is TGCGCCAGCAGGGGGCTGAGGACTGAAGCTTTCTTT. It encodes CASRGLRTEAFF. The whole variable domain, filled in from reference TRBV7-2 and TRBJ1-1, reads GAGVSQSPSNKVTEKGKDVELRCDPISGHTALYWYRQSLGQGLEFLIYFQGNSAPDKSGLPSDRFSAERTGGSVSTLTIQRTQQEDSAVYLCASRGLRTEAFFGQGTRLTVV.

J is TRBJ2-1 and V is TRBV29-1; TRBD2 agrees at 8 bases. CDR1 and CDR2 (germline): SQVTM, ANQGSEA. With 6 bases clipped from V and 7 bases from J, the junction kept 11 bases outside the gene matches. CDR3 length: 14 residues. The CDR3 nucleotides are TGCAGCGTGAATCCACGGACTAGCTTGAATGAGCAGTTCTTC. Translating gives CSVNPRTSLNEQFF.

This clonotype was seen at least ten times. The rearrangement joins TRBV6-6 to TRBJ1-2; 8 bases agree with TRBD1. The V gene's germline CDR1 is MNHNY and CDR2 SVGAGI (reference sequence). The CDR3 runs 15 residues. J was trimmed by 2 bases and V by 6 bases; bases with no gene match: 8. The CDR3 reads CASSLPGQGNYGYTF. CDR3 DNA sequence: TGTGCCAGCAGCCTGCCCGGACAGGGAAACTATGGCTACACCTTC.

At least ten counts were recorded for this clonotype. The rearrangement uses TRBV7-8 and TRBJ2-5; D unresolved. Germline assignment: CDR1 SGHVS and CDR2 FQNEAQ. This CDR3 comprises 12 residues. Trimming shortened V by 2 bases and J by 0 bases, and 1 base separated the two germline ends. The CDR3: CASSLNQETQYF. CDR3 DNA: TGTGCCAGCAGCTTAAACCAAGAGACCCAGTACTTC.

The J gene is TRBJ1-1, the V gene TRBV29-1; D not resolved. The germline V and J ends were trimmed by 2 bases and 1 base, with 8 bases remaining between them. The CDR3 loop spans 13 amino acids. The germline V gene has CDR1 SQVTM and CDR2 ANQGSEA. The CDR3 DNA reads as TGCAGCGTTGAAAAGGGCCAGAACACTGAAGCTTTCTTT. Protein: CSVEKGQNTEAFF.